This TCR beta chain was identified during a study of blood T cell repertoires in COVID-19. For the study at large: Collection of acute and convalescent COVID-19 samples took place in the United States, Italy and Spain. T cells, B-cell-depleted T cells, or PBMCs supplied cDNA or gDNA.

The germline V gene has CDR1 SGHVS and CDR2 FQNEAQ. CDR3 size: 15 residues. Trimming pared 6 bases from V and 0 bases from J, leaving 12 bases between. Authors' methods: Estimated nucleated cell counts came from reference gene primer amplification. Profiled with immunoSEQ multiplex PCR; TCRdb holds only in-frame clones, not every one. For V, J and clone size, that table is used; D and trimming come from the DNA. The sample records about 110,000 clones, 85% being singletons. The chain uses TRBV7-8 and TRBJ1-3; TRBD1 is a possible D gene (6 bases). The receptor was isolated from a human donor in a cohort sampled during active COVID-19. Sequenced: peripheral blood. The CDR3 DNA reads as TGTGCCAGCAGTGACGGGACAAACTCTGGAAACACCATATATTTT. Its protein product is CASSDGTNSGNTIYF.